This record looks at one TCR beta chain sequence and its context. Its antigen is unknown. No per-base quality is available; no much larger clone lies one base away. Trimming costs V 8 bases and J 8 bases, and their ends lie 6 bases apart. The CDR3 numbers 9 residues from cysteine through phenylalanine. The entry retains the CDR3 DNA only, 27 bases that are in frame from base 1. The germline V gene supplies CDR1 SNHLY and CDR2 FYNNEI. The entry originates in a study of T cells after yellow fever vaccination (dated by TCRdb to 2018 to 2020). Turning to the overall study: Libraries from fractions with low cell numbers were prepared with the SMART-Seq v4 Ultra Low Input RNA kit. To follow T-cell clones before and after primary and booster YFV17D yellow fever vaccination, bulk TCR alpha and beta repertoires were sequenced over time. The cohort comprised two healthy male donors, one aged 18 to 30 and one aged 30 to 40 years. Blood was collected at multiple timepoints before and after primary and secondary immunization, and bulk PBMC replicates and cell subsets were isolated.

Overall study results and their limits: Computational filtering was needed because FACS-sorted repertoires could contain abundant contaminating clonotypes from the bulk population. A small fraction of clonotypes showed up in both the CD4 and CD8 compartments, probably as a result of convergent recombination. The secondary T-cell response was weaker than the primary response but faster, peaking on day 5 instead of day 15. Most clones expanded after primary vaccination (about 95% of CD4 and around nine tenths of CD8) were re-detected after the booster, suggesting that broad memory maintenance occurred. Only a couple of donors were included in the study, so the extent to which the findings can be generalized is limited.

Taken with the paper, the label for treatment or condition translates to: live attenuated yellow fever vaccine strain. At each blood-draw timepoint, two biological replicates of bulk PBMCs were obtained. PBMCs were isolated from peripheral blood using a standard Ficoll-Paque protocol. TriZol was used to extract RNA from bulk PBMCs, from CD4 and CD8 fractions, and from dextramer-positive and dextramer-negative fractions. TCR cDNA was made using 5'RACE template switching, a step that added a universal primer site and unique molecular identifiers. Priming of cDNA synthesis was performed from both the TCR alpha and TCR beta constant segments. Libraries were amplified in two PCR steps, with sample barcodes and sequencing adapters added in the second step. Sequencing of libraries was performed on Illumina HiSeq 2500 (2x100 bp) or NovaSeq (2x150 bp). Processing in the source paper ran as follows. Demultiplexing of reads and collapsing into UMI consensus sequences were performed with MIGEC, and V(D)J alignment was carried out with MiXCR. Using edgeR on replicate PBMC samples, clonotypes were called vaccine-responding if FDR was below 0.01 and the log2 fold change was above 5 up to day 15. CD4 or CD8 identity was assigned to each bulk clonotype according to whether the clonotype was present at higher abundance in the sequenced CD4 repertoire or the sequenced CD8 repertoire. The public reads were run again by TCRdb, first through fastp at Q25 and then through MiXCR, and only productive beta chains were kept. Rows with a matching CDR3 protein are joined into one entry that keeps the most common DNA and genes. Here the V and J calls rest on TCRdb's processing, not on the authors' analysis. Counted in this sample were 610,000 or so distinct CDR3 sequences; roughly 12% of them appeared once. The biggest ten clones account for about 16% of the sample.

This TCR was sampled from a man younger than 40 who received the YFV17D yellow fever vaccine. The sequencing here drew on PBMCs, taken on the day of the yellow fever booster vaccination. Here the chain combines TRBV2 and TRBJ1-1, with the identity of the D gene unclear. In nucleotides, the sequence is TGTGCCAGCGGCCAAGAAGCTTTCTTT. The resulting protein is CASGQEAFF.